Reported below is one T cell receptor beta chain. Its target is unknown. Sequencing used immunoSEQ multiplex PCR; TCRdb keeps in-frame clones, though not all of them. The table includes 16,000 or so clones, roughly 58% detected once. These data originate in a study of T cell clonotyping in hematopoietic cell transplantation. Study-wide results and caveats: Graft donor and pretransplant recipient Inverse Simpson Index values predicted broader posttransplant TCR diversity. At the given depth, recipient repertoires were over 97% de novo clonotypes.

Blood collection times were about day -28 and days 30, 100, 180 posttransplant. Germline CDR1 MDHEN, CDR2 SYDVKM. There are 20 residues in the CDR3. V was pared by 2 bases and J by 0 bases, with 11 bases of the junction left unmatched. V is TRBV28 and J is TRBJ2-4; 12 bases are a match to TRBD2. The sequencing here drew on PBMCs, taken 30 days after allogeneic stem cell transplant. This receptor was taken from a male patient aged 45-60 years who had an allogeneic stem cell transplant from an unrelated donor, so T cells may come from the graft donor. Some clones in this sample may be carry-over from other donors' samples. The CDR3 sequence: CASSLNPSGRAIRAKNIQYF. CDR3 sequence (DNA): TGTGCCAGCAGTTTAAATCCTAGCGGGAGGGCCATACGAGCCAAAAACATTCAGTACTTC.